The following is a T cell receptor (beta chain) sequence with its context. Using immunoSEQ multiplex PCR, the repertoire was profiled, and TCRdb retains in-frame clones only, with some absent. The data contain roughly 69,000 clones, about nine tenths of them seen just once; the ten biggest clones take up under 1.5%. CDR3 size: 16 residues. The V gene lost 6 bases and the J gene lost 2 bases, with 19 bases spanning the gap. Germline-derived CDR1 and CDR2 are SGHAT and FQNNGV. This sample is part of a study of T cell changes during pregnancy in multiple sclerosis. The V and J genes are TRBV11-2 and TRBJ1-2, with D possibly TRBD1 on 6 matching bases. The sequencing here drew on peripheral blood, taken in the second trimester of pregnancy. This TCR was sampled from a female donor with multiple sclerosis, enrolled in a pregnancy study. The CDR3 nucleotides read TGTGCCAGCAGATCTTTTCGGCGCAGGGGCAACTATGGCTACACCTTC. It codes for CASRSFRRRGNYGYTF.